This TCR beta chain was sequenced during a study of blood T cell repertoires in COVID-19. The overall study: The origin of the acute and convalescent COVID-19 samples was the United States, Italy and Spain.

Per the study methods: For nucleated cells, counts were estimated from reference gene primer amplification. Some clones are missing from TCRdb's copy, which holds only in-frame ones; the method was immunoSEQ multiplex PCR. V and J calls and clone size are those listed in that table; D and trimming were worked out from the DNA. This table has 250,000 or so clones, about four fifths appearing once. This receptor was obtained from a man aged 30 to 39 who had recovered from COVID-19. The sequenced sample was peripheral blood.

The CDR3 DNA reads as TGTGCCAGCAGTTTCCGGGGACAGGGGTCTTCTGGCAATCAGCCCCAGCATTTT. Encoded protein: CASSFRGQGSSGNQPQHF. V is TRBV6-9 and J is TRBJ1-5, with 10 positions matching TRBD1. This CDR3 is built from 18 residues. V was clipped by 4 bases and J by 2 bases; unmatched bases: 11. CDR1 is MNHGY and CDR2 is SVAAGI in the germline V gene.